These 11 T cell receptor beta chains were all obtained from the same sample, sequenced in a study of blood T cell repertoires in COVID-19. Clones were sequenced by immunoSEQ multiplex PCR, and TCRdb holds only the in-frame ones, with some missing. The sample includes about 290,000 clones, roughly 89% of them seen just once. The specimen was PBMCs or T cells enriched from blood (not recorded which). The receptors come from a woman aged 40 to 49 who had recovered from COVID-19.

The V and J genes are TRBV29-1 and TRBJ1-2; the match to TRBD1 covers 8 bases. CDR3 size: 12 residues. The V gene's germline CDR1 is SQVTM and CDR2 ANQGSEA. The trim removed 4 bases at V and 4 bases at J, leaving 2 bases unmatched. The CDR3 bases are TGCAGCGTTGTCGACAGGGGCTATGGCTACACCTTC. Translated: CSVVDRGYGYTF.

This clone has more than one count but fewer than ten. This chain links TRBV18 with TRBJ1-5; 7 nucleotides match TRBD1. This CDR3 spans 19 amino acids. Germline assignment: CDR1 KGHSH and CDR2 LQKENI. V was pared by 3 bases and J by 0 bases, with 14 bases of the junction left unmatched. As DNA, the CDR3 is TGTGCCAGCTCACCCATCGCATTGACAGGGACGTATAGCAATCAGCCCCAGCATTTT. This encodes CASSPIALTGTYSNQPQHF.

The chain employs TRBV27 and TRBJ2-4; 11 bases map to TRBD2. V lost 8 bases, J lost 7 bases, and 7 bases stayed unmatched. The CDR3 has 14 amino acids. Germline loops: CDR1 MNHEY, CDR2 SMNVEV (reference sequence). The chain's CDR3 is CASGPRTSGNIQYF. CDR3 sequence (DNA): TGTGCCAGCGGTCCCCGGACTAGCGGGAACATTCAGTACTTC.

As for this clone: Possible read error: a much larger clone is one base away. This chain uses TRBV7-6 with TRBJ1-2; 11 bases align to TRBD1. The CDR3 is 15 residues long. The germline gives CDR1 SGHVS, CDR2 FNYEAQ. Trimming removed 1 base from V and 2 bases from J; junction bases left unmatched: 0. Written as DNA, the CDR3 is TGTGCCAGCAGCTTAGGGACAGGGGGCAACTATGGCTACACCTTC. This sequence encodes CASSLGTGGNYGYTF.

This clone was observed a few times. V usage is TRBV30 and J usage is TRBJ1-3; maybe TRBD1 (5 bases). Germline V gene data show CDR1 as GTSNPN and CDR2 as SVGIG (reference sequence). This CDR3 has 13 amino acids. Trimming shortened V by 1 base and J by 1 base, and 5 bases separated the two germline ends. The CDR3 nucleotides read TGTGCCTGGAGTGCAGGGTCTGGAAACACCATATATTTT. Residues: CAWSAGSGNTIYF.

V and J are TRBV15 and TRBJ2-1, with 10 positions matching TRBD2. The length of the CDR3 is 15 residues. Germline assignment: CDR1 LNHNV and CDR2 YYDKDF (reference sequence). With 3 bases clipped from V and 5 bases from J, the junction kept 4 bases outside the gene matches. The CDR3 loop is CATSRTTSGHNEQFF. The CDR3 DNA reads as TGTGCCACCAGCAGGACGACTAGCGGGCACAATGAGCAGTTCTTC.

This chain links TRBV5-4 with TRBJ2-1, with 12 bases fitting TRBD2. The V gene's germline CDR1 is SGHNT and CDR2 YYREEE (reference sequence). Losses at the gene ends were 4 bases for V and 7 bases for J; bases not matched to a gene: 12. This CDR3 is 17 amino acids long. CDR3 residues: CASSLGLAGNVGNEQFF. The CDR3 region has the DNA TGTGCCAGCAGCCTAGGACTAGCGGGGAACGTGGGGAATGAGCAGTTCTTC.

This clone was picked up a small number of times. This rearrangement joins TRBV5-1 to TRBJ2-5; no definite D call. The CDR3 runs 15 residues. Germline values: CDR1 SGHRS, CDR2 YFSETQ. V lost 4 bases, J lost 1 base, and 14 bases lay in between. The CDR3 is CASSRNPTGQETQYF. CDR3 sequence (DNA): TGCGCCAGCAGCCGGAATCCTACGGGCCAAGAGACCCAGTACTTC.

J is TRBJ2-1 and V is TRBV9; D perhaps matches TRBD2 (5 bases). From germline, CDR1 is SGDLS and CDR2 YYNGEE. Trimming removed 4 bases from V and 7 bases from J, with 21 bases in between. This CDR3 comprises 16 residues. CDR3 loop: CASSPPMAGHGNEQFF. As DNA, the CDR3 is TGTGCCAGCAGCCCCCCTATGGCGGGCCATGGAAATGAGCAGTTCTTC. Supplemented by reference TRBV9 and TRBJ2-1, the full variable domain reads DSGVTQTPKHLITATGQRVTLRCSPRSGDLSVYWYQQSLDQGLQFLIQYYNGEERAKGNILERFSAQQFPDLHSELNLSSLELGDSALYFCASSPPMAGHGNEQFFGPGTRLTVL.

The J gene is TRBJ1-6, the V gene TRBV7-9; TRBD1 matches 8 bases. V shed 5 bases, J shed 15 bases, and the junction held 6 bases outside the gene matches. CDR3 length equals 12 residues. Looked up from germline, CDR1 is SEHNR and CDR2 is FQNEAQ (reference sequence). CDR3 nucleotides: TGTGCCAGCAGCCCAGGACAGGGCCACCTCCACTTT. Amino acids: CASSPGQGHLHF.

The chain uses TRBV23-1 and TRBJ2-7, with a weak D call TRBD1 (5 bases). TRBV23-1 is marked as an open reading frame, function uncertain. V lost 3 bases and J lost 3, with 12 bases in between. This CDR3 is 14 amino acids long. The CDR3 is CASSQPQGIYEQYF. The CDR3 bases are TGCGCCAGCAGTCAGCCTCAGGGTATCTACGAGCAGTACTTC.